What follows are 27 T cell receptor beta chains derived from one specimen sequenced in a study of T-cell reconstitution after alpha-beta-depleted transplantation in children. Unique molecular identifiers were incorporated into the prepared TCRbeta library. Using its own MiXCR run on the PCR reads, TCRdb lists one record per CDR3 protein. The sample shows just over 350,000 distinct CDR3 sequences, about an eighth of them seen only once. The sample consisted of PBMCs, taken from the stem cell graft. The receptors here all came from a human donor who donated a stem cell graft to a child with Fanconi anemia.

This chain joins TRBV6-2 or TRBV6-3 and TRBJ2-6, with TRBD2 matching 12 bases. Germline lookup yields CDR1 MNHEY and CDR2 SVGEGT. This CDR3 contains 18 residues. V dropped 5 bases and J dropped 0; count of bases not matched to a gene: 5. The CDR3 sequence: CASSRGLAGRSGANVLTF. The CDR3, as DNA: TGTGCCAGCAGTCGAGGACTAGCGGGGCGCTCTGGGGCCAACGTCCTGACTTTC.

The chain employs TRBV7-6 and TRBJ2-5; D unresolved. V dropped 3 bases and J dropped 3 bases, with 8 bases sitting between them. There are 13 residues in the CDR3. The germline V gene encodes CDR1 SGHVS and CDR2 FNYEAQ. CDR3 coding DNA: TGTGCCAGCAGCTTTTCGCACAAAGAGACCCAGTACTTC. It yields the protein CASSFSHKETQYF.

The rearrangement links TRBV7-2 to TRBJ2-1, with D perhaps given as TRBD1 or TRBD2 (5 bases each). CDR3 length equals 17 residues. Germline V lookup: CDR1 SGHTA, CDR2 FQGNSA. V lost 5 bases and J 0 bases, leaving 17 bases between the germline ends. The CDR3 region has the DNA TGTGCCAGCAGCCCTCTAGGGACGCCTAGCTCCTACAATGAGCAGTTCTTC. Its protein is CASSPLGTPSSYNEQFF.

The V and J genes are TRBV6-2 or TRBV6-3 and TRBJ2-1, with 8 nucleotides matching TRBD2. Trimming cost V 6 bases and J 0 bases; bases outside gene matches: 4. Germline V gene data show CDR1 as MNHEY and CDR2 as SVGEGT. The CDR3 is 15 residues long. Here the CDR3 reads CASRDSGNSYNEQFF. CDR3 in DNA: TGTGCCAGCAGGGATAGCGGGAACTCCTACAATGAGCAGTTCTTC.

The table lists this clonotype with a few counts. The rearrangement links TRBV7-9 to TRBJ1-1, with 7 bases aligning to TRBD1. The CDR3 runs 15 residues. Germline values: CDR1 SEHNR, CDR2 FQNEAQ (reference sequence). V dropped 3 bases and J dropped 3; count of bases not matched to a gene: 7. CDR3 DNA: TGTGCCAGCAGCTTGGCGTCCAGGGGGGACACTGAAGCTTTCTTT. Its protein product is CASSLASRGDTEAFF.

This clonotype was seen only once. This chain connects TRBV5-5 to TRBJ1-4, with D perhaps TRBD1 (6 bases). From germline, CDR1 is SGHKS and CDR2 YYEKEE (reference sequence). The V end lost 0 bases, the J end lost 7 bases, and 16 bases lay between the germline ends. The CDR3 is 16 amino acids. CDR3 loop: CASSLARTARREKLFF. CDR3 coding DNA: TGTGCCAGCAGCTTGGCTAGGACAGCGAGGCGTGAAAAACTGTTTTTT.

The chain uses TRBV21-1 and TRBJ1-2; TRBD1 is taken as the D call from the table, unchecked against the DNA. TRBV21-1 is noted as a pseudogene. The CDR3 runs 14 residues. DNA of the CDR3: TGTGCCAGCAGCAAGAAGGGATCCCTGGAGGGCTACACCTTC. Its translation is CASSKKGSLEGYTF.

V gene TRBV5-1 combines with J gene TRBJ2-5; D remains unclear. V shed 1 base and J shed 3 bases, with 10 bases lying between them. CDR3 length: 14 residues. Per the germline V gene, CDR1 is SGHRS and CDR2 is YFSETQ. The CDR3 loop is CASSLYGNKETQYF. The CDR3 nucleotides are TGCGCCAGCAGCTTGTACGGTAACAAAGAGACCCAGTACTTC.

V gene TRBV18 combines with J gene TRBJ1-1, with 7 bases lining up with TRBD1. This CDR3 is 14 amino acids long. Germline V gene lookup returns CDR1 KGHSH and CDR2 LQKENI. V lost 3 bases, J lost 4 bases, and 5 bases stayed unmatched. The CDR3 region is CASSPDREATEAFF. In DNA form, the CDR3 reads TGTGCCAGCTCACCCGACAGGGAGGCCACTGAAGCTTTCTTT.

The sample holds a few counts of this clonotype. The chain recombines TRBV5-6 with TRBJ2-3; 9 bases agree with TRBD1. The germline CDR1 and CDR2 sequences are SGHDT and YYEEEE. The CDR3 covers 15 residues. Trimming removed 4 bases from V and 3 bases from J; junction bases left unmatched: 6. In DNA, the CDR3 is TGTGCCAGCAGCCTTAATGGACAGGGGACAGATACGCAGTATTTT. Translated, it gives CASSLNGQGTDTQYF. Looking up the rest from reference TRBV5-6 and TRBJ2-3 gives the full variable domain: DAGVTQSPTHLIKTRGQQVTLRCSPKSGHDTVSWYQQALGQGPQFIFQYYEEEERQRGNFPDRFSGHQFPNYSSELNVNALLLGDSALYLCASSLNGQGTDTQYFGPGTRLTVL.

The chain uses TRBV12-3 or TRBV12-4 and TRBJ2-7, with D perhaps assigned TRBD1 or TRBD2 (5 bases each). Trimming removed 4 bases at V and 5 bases at J, with 12 bases between. The CDR3 extends over 13 amino acids. The CDR3 protein is CASSSGTLDEQYF. The CDR3 DNA is TGTGCCAGCAGTTCCGGGACGTTGGACGAGCAGTACTTC.

The V and J genes are TRBV7-7 and TRBJ2-5; D may correspond to TRBD1 or TRBD2 (5 bases each). CDR1 is SSHAT and CDR2 is FNYEAQ in the germline V gene (reference sequence). The CDR3 runs 15 residues. The V end was cut by 1 base, the J end by 5 bases, with 14 bases between. The chain's CDR3 is CASSLVLGDGETQYF. The CDR3 DNA follows: TGTGCCAGCAGCTTAGTCCTAGGGGACGGGGAGACCCAGTACTTC.

There are many counts of this clonotype. This chain joins TRBV7-9 and TRBJ1-2, with no clear D. The CDR3 consists of 13 residues. CDR1 and CDR2 (germline): SEHNR, FQNEAQ (reference sequence). With 0 bases removed from V and 4 bases from J, the gap between germline ends came to 6 bases. The CDR3 is CASSLARSYGYTF. The CDR3 DNA follows: TGTGCCAGCAGCTTAGCGCGAAGCTATGGCTACACCTTC. Full variable domain (missing parts from reference TRBV7-9 and TRBJ1-2): DTGVSQNPRHKITKRGQNVTFRCDPISEHNRLYWYRQTLGQGPEFLTYFQNEAQLEKSRLLSDRFSAERPKGSFSTLEIQRTEQGDSAMYLCASSLARSYGYTFGSGTRLTVV.

This sequence joins TRBV18 and TRBJ2-1; 8 bases are a match to TRBD2. In germline, CDR1 is KGHSH, CDR2 LQKENI. This CDR3 spans 15 amino acids. After removal of 5 bases from V and 4 bases from J, the junction contained 7 bases not matched to a gene. The CDR3 DNA is TGTGCCAGCTCAGAGCTAGCGGGTGAATACAATGAGCAGTTCTTC. Amino acids: CASSELAGEYNEQFF.

This clonotype occurred many times. This chain links TRBV4-2 with TRBJ1-1, with D hard to call. Looked up from germline, CDR1 is LGHNA and CDR2 is YNFKEQ. The CDR3 is 15 amino acids. The V gene lost 0 bases and the J gene lost 1 base, with 9 bases spanning the gap. The DNA for the CDR3 is TGTGCCAGCAGCCAAGACGCAGCAGAGAACACTGAAGCTTTCTTT. This codes for CASSQDAAENTEAFF.

The rearrangement joins TRBV7-9 to TRBJ2-7; D gene unclear. CDR1 and CDR2 (germline): SEHNR, FQNEAQ (reference sequence). V shed 3 bases and J shed 7 bases, with 7 bases lying between them. This CDR3 has 11 amino acids. Here the CDR3 DNA reads TGTGCCAGCAGCTTCGGCCAGGAGCAGTACTTC. This codes for CASSFGQEQYF.

This clonotype appeared many times. V gene TRBV10-3 combines with J gene TRBJ2-3, with TRBD1 identical over 7 bases. V dropped 4 bases and J dropped 2; count of bases not matched to a gene: 9. Germline assignment: CDR1 ENHRY and CDR2 SYGVKD. The length of the CDR3 is 16 residues. The CDR3 nucleotides read TGTGCCATCAGTGGACGGGACAGTTCTTACACAGATACGCAGTATTTT. Translated, it gives CAISGRDSSYTDTQYF.

In the case of this clonotype: Since a much larger clone is just one base distant, this may be a read error. The DNA of the CDR3 is TGTGCCAGCAGTACCAAGAACACTGAAGCTTTCTTT. Translating gives CASSTKNTEAFF. The chain uses TRBV7-2 and TRBJ1-1; no clear D. The CDR3 consists of 12 residues. The germline V and J ends were trimmed by 6 bases and 1 base, with 6 bases remaining between them. CDR1 is SGHTA, CDR2 FQGNSA, per germline.

The rearrangement uses TRBV7-3 and TRBJ2-3, with 7 bases fitting TRBD2. This CDR3 has 15 residues. The trim removed 6 bases at V and 0 bases at J, leaving 6 bases unmatched. CDR1 SGHTA and CDR2 FQGTGA come from the germline V gene. The CDR3, as DNA: TGTGCCAGCAGTCCCACTAGCGCAAGCACAGATACGCAGTATTTT. It encodes CASSPTSASTDTQYF.

Notes on this clonotype: Because the CDR3 is missing its conserved closing phenylalanine or tryptophan, this is likely a read error. The J gene is TRBJ1-5, the V gene TRBV9; TRBD1 is a possible D gene (5 bases). CDR1 is SGDLS and CDR2 is YYNGEE in the germline V gene. The CDR3 contains 14 residues. V lost 3 bases to trimming and J lost 2 bases, with 9 bases between them. This CDR3 is CASSGGVGNQPQHY. The CDR3 bases are TGTGCCAGCAGCGGGGGGGTTGGCAATCAGCCCCAGCATTAT.

Note on this clonotype: At one of its ends the junction is not consistent with the germline gene, which may arise from a read error. This chain uses TRBV20-1 with TRBJ1-2; D not certain. CDR3 length: 13 amino acids. The V gene's germline CDR1 is DFQATT and CDR2 SNEGSKA (reference sequence). The CDR3 DNA reads TGCAGTGCTAGAGGGGCAGGCCCCTATGGCTTCACCTTC. Protein: CSARGAGPYGFTF.

V usage is TRBV7-3 and J usage is TRBJ2-7; tentatively, D is TRBD1 or TRBD2 (6 bases each). Germline loops: CDR1 SGHTA, CDR2 FQGTGA. CDR3 length: 13 amino acids. V was shortened by 5 bases and J by 6 bases, with 14 bases between the two germline ends. CDR3 sequence reads: CASSPGGQGEQYF. DNA for the CDR3: TGTGCCAGCAGCCCCGGGGGCCAGGGCGAGCAGTACTTC. Based on the CDR3 plus reference TRBV7-3 and TRBJ2-7, the full variable domain is GAGVSQTPSNKVTEKGKYVELRCDPISGHTALYWYRQSLGQGPEFLIYFQGTGAADDSGLPNDRFFAVRPEGSVSTLKIQRTERGDSAVYLCASSPGGQGEQYFGPGTRLTVT.

This clonotype was counted only a few times. This rearrangement joins TRBV5-1 to TRBJ2-1; possible D gene TRBD2, 6 bases. The CDR3 has 14 amino acids. Germline V lookup: CDR1 SGHRS, CDR2 YFSETQ. Trimming took 4 bases from V and 6 from J, leaving 14 bases between them. The CDR3 region is CASSQAGRSNEQFF. CDR3 DNA sequence: TGCGCCAGCAGCCAGGCGGGGCGGTCCAATGAGCAGTTCTTC. Full variable domain (remainder filled in from reference TRBV5-1 and TRBJ2-1): KAGVTQTPRYLIKTRGQQVTLSCSPISGHRSVSWYQQTPGQGLQFLFEYFSETQRNKGNFPGRFSGRQFSNSRSEMNVSTLELGDSALYLCASSQAGRSNEQFFGPGTRLTVL.

This clonotype appeared a few times. The J gene is TRBJ2-3, the V gene TRBV4-2; 9 nucleotides agree with TRBD2. The CDR3 spans 14 residues. Trimming cost V 7 bases and J 4 bases; bases outside gene matches: 6. Germline V gene sequence: CDR1 LGHNA, CDR2 YNFKEQ. The chain's CDR3 is CASKRTSVADTQYF. The CDR3, as DNA: TGTGCCAGCAAACGGACTAGCGTCGCAGATACGCAGTATTTT.

This clonotype was detected many times. The V call is TRBV5-5, the J call TRBJ2-2, with D possibly called TRBD1 or TRBD2 (6 bases each). V lost 0 bases, J lost 4 bases, and 13 bases lay in between. CDR1 is SGHKS, CDR2 YYEKEE, per germline (reference sequence). This CDR3 contains 16 residues. The CDR3 protein is CASSLVGGAGTGELFF. The CDR3 coding sequence is TGTGCCAGCAGCTTGGTGGGGGGCGCCGGCACCGGGGAGCTGTTTTTT.

The chain combines TRBV28 with TRBJ2-3, with 8 bases matching TRBD2. Germline V gene sequence: CDR1 MDHEN, CDR2 SYDVKM. With V trimmed by 6 bases and J by 5 bases, 7 bases remained unmatched. This CDR3 region has 14 residues. The CDR3 region has the DNA TGTGCCAGCAGGCAAAGCGGGAGTATAGATACGCAGTATTTT. Translating it yields CASRQSGSIDTQYF.

There are many counts of this clonotype. Sequence at one end of the junction differs from germline and may be a read error. The rearrangement uses TRBV5-8 and TRBJ2-5; D gene unclear. The CDR3 consists of 15 residues. Germline V gene data show CDR1 as SGHTS and CDR2 as YDEGEE. The CDR3 coding sequence is TGTGCCAGCAGATTGGCCGGCCCTACGCTGGAGACCCAGTACTTC. Protein: CASRLAGPTLETQYF.